Each of the 3 T cell receptor beta chains below was sequenced from the same sample in a study of T-cell reconstitution after alpha-beta-depleted transplantation in children. During its preparation, the TCRbeta library received unique molecular identifiers. TCRdb recomputed calls from the PCR reads with MiXCR, one row per CDR3 protein. The sample yields about 400,000 distinct CDR3 sequences, roughly 22% seen once. The specimen was PBMCs from the stem cell graft donor, collected from the stem cell graft. Receptor source: a human donor who donated a stem cell graft to a child with acute myeloid leukemia.

The rearrangement links TRBV6-2 or TRBV6-3 to TRBJ1-2, with no clear D. The CDR3 runs 11 residues. The germline V and J ends were trimmed by 5 bases and 10 bases, with 11 bases remaining between them. Germline V gene data show CDR1 as MNHEY and CDR2 as SVGEGT. DNA of the CDR3: TGTGCCAGCAGTACATCGGCCTTCTACACCTTC. This translates into CASSTSAFYTF.

This clonotype was seen a handful of times. The rearrangement joins TRBV7-3 to TRBJ2-1, with 10 bases fitting TRBD2. Looked up from germline, CDR1 is SGHTA and CDR2 is FQGTGA. V lost 2 bases, J lost 7 bases, and 5 bases stayed unmatched. The CDR3 length is 15 residues. The chain's CDR3 is CASSLSGLATNEQFF. In DNA, the CDR3 is TGTGCCAGCAGCTTATCGGGACTAGCGACGAATGAGCAGTTCTTC. Variable domain in full (rest from reference TRBV7-3 and TRBJ2-1): GAGVSQTPSNKVTEKGKYVELRCDPISGHTALYWYRQSLGQGPEFLIYFQGTGAADDSGLPNDRFFAVRPEGSVSTLKIQRTERGDSAVYLCASSLSGLATNEQFFGPGTRLTVL.

This clonotype was recorded at least ten times. The rearrangement links TRBV20-1 to TRBJ1-1; D call uncertain. This CDR3 region has 13 residues. Germline lookup yields CDR1 DFQATT and CDR2 SNEGSKA (reference sequence). Trimming pared 3 bases from V and 4 bases from J, leaving 12 bases between. The CDR3 nucleotides are TGCAGTGCTAGGTCAAGGGTTGGCACTGAAGCTTTCTTT. Its translation: CSARSRVGTEAFF.